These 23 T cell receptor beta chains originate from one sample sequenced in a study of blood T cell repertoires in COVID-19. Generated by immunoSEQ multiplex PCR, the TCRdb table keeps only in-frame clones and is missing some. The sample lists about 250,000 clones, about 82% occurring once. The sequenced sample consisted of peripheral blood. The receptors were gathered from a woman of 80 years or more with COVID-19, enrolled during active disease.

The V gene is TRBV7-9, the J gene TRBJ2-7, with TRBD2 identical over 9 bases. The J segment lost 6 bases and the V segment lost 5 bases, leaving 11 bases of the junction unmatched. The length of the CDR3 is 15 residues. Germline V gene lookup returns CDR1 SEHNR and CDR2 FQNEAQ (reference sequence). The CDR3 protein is CASSLNSGGKGEQYF. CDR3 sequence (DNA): TGTGCCAGCAGCCTAAATAGCGGGGGTAAGGGCGAGCAGTACTTC.

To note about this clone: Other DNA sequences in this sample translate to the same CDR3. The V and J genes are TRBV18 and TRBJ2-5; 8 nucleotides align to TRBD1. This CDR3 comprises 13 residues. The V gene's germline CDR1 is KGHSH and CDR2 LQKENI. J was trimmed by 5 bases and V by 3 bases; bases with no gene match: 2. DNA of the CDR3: TGTGCCAGCTCACCTCGACAGGGGGAGACCCAGTACTTC. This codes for CASSPRQGETQYF.

This CDR3 is CASSVVARGNTEAFF. CDR3 DNA sequence: TGTGCCAGCAGTGTCGTGGCCAGGGGGAACACTGAAGCTTTCTTT. V usage is TRBV2 and J usage is TRBJ1-1, with D tentatively TRBD1 (6 bases). There are 15 residues in the CDR3. V was shortened by 4 bases and J by 1 base, with 13 bases between the two germline ends. From germline, CDR1 is SNHLY and CDR2 FYNNEI.

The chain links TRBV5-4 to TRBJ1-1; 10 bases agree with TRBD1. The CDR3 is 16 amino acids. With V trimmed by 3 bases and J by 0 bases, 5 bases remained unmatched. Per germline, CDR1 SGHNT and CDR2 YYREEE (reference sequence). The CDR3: CASSWDRGRMNTEAFF. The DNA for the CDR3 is TGTGCCAGCAGCTGGGACAGGGGCCGTATGAACACTGAAGCTTTCTTT.

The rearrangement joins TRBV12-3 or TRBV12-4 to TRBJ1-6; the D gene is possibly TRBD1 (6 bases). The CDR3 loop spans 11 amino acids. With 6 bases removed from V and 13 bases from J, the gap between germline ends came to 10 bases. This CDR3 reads CASRGGLPLHF. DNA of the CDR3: TGTGCCAGCAGGGGGGGGCTGCCCCTCCACTTT.

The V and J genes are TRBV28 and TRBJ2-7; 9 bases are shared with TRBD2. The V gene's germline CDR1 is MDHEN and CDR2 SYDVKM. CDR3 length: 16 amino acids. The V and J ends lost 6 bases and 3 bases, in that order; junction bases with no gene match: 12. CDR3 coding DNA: TGTGCCAGCAGCCCGGGTGGCGGGGGGGGACTCTACGAGCAGTACGTC. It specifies CASSPGGGGGLYEQYV.

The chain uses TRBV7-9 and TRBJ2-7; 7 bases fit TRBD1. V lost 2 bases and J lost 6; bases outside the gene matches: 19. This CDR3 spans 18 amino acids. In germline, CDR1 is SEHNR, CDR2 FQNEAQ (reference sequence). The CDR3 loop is CASSLPPGPQGKGGEQYV. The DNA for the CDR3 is TGTGCCAGCAGCTTACCCCCAGGTCCACAGGGGAAGGGTGGCGAGCAGTACGTC.

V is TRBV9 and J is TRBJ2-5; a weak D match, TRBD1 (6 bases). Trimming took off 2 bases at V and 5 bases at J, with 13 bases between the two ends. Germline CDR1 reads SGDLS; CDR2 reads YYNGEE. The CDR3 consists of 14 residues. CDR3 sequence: CASSVAGVWETQYF. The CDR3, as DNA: TGTGCCAGCAGCGTCGCAGGGGTTTGGGAGACCCAGTACTTC.

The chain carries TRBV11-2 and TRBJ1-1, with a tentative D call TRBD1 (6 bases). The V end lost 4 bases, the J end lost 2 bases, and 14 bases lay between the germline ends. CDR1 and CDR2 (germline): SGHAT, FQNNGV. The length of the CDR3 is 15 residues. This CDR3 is CASSWSGRGNTEAFF. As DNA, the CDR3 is TGTGCCAGCAGCTGGTCTGGCAGGGGTAACACTGAAGCTTTCTTT.

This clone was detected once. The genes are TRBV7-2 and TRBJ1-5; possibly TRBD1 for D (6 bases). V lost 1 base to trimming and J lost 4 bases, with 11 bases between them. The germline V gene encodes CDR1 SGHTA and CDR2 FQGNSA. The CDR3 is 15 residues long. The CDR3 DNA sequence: TGTGCCAGCAGCTTAGACGGACAGCCGAATCAGCCCCAGCATTTT. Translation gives CASSLDGQPNQPQHF.

Written as DNA, the CDR3 is TGTGCCACCAGTGACCATGGGAGCCTGGAGACCCAGTACTTC. This codes for CATSDHGSLETQYF. This chain joins TRBV24-1 and TRBJ2-5, with D perhaps matching TRBD2 (5 bases). This CDR3 has 14 amino acids. Between the trimmed V and J ends, which lost 4 bases and 5 bases, there was a span of 13 bases. Germline assignment: CDR1 KGHDR and CDR2 SFDVKD.

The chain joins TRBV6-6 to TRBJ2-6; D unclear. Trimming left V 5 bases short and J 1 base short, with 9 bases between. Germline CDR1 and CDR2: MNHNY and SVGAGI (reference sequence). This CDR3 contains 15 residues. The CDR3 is CASSPSRSGANVLTF. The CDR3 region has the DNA TGTGCCAGCAGTCCGTCACGGTCTGGGGCCAACGTCCTGACTTTC.

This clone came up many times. The CDR3 spells CAIRGQGSNTEAFF. DNA of the CDR3: TGTGCCATCAGAGGACAGGGTTCGAACACTGAAGCTTTCTTT. The rearrangement uses TRBV10-3 and TRBJ1-1, with 8 bases that match TRBD1. Germline loops: CDR1 ENHRY, CDR2 SYGVKD. The junction had 4 bases not matched to a gene; V was cut back by 6 bases and J by 1 base. The CDR3 sequence is 14 residues long.

CDR3 in amino acids: CASSLGWTGGGEAFF. In DNA form, the CDR3 reads TGCGCCAGCAGCTTGGGATGGACAGGGGGCGGTGAGGCTTTCTTT. V gene TRBV5-1 combines with J gene TRBJ1-1; 11 bases agree with TRBD1. Unmatched junction bases numbered 9, after V lost 0 bases and J lost 11 bases. This CDR3 contains 15 residues. Per the germline V gene, CDR1 is SGHRS and CDR2 is YFSETQ.

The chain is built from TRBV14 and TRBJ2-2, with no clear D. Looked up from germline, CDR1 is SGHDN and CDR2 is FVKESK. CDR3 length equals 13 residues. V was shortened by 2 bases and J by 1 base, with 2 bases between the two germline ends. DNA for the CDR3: TGTGCCAGCAGCCAACAGAACACCGGGGAGCTGTTTTTT. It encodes CASSQQNTGELFF. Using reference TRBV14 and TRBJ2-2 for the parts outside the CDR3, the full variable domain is EAGVTQFPSHSVIEKGQTVTLRCDPISGHDNLYWYRRVMGKEIKFLLHFVKESKQDESGMPNNRFLAERTGGTYSTLKVQPAELEDSGVYFCASSQQNTGELFFGEGSRLTVL.

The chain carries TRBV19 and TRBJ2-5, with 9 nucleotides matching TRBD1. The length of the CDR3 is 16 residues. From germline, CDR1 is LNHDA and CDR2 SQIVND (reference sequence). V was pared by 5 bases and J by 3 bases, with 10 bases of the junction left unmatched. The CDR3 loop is CASSLGTGRGEETQYF. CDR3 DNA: TGTGCCAGTAGTTTAGGGACAGGGCGTGGAGAAGAGACCCAGTACTTC.

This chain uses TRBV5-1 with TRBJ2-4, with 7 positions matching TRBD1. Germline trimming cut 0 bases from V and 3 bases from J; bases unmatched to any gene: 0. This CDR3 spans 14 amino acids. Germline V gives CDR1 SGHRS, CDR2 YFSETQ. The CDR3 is CASSLGDSKNIQYF. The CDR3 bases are TGCGCCAGCAGCTTGGGGGACAGCAAAAACATTCAGTACTTC.

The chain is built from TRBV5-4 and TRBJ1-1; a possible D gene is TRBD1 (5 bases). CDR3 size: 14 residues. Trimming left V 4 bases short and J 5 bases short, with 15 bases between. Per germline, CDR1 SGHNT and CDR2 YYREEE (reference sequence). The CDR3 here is CASSPSGGGTEAFF. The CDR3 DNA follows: TGTGCCAGCAGCCCAAGCGGGGGAGGGACTGAAGCTTTCTTT.

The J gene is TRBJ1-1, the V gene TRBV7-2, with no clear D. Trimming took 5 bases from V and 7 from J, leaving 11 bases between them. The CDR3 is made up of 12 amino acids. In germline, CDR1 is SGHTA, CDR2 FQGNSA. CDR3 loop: CASSIRRDEAFF. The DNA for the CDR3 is TGTGCCAGCAGCATCCGACGGGATGAAGCTTTCTTT.

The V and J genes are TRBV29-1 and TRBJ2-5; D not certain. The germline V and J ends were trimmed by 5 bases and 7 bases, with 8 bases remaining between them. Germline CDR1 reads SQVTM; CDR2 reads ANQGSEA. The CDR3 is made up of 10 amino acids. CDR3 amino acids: CSVLEGTQYF. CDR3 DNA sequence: TGCAGCGTTCTAGAAGGGACCCAGTACTTC.

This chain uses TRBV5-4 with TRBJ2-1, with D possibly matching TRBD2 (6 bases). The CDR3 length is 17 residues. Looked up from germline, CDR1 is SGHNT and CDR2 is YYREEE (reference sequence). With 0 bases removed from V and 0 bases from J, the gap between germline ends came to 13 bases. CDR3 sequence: CASSLGPAGSSYNEQFF. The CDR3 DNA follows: TGTGCCAGCAGCTTGGGGCCCGCGGGGAGCTCCTACAATGAGCAGTTCTTC.

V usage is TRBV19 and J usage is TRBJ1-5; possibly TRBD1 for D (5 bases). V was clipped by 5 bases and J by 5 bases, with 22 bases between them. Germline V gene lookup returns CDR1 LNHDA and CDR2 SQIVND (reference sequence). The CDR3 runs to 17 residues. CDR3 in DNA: TGTGCCAGTAGTGCAACCCCCAAGACAGTGAACGATCAGCCCCAGCATTTT. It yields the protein CASSATPKTVNDQPQHF.

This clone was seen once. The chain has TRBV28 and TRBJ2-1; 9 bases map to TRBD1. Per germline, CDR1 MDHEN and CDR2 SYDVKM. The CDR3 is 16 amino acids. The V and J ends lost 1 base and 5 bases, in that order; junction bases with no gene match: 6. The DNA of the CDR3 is TGTGCCAGCAGTTTATCCGGGACAGGGAGTAACAATGAGCAGTTCTTC. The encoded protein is CASSLSGTGSNNEQFF.